This T cell receptor beta chain was captured by sequencing in a study of blood T cell repertoires in COVID-19. Background on the study: From T cells, B-cell-depleted T cells, or PBMCs came the material, which was cDNA or gDNA.

Profiling relied on immunoSEQ multiplex PCR, and the TCRdb table lists in-frame clones only, not all of them. The data show about 240,000 clones, roughly four fifths seen once. The CDR3 covers 15 residues. CDR1 SGHTA and CDR2 FQGNSA come from the germline V gene. V dropped 1 base and J dropped 0 bases, with 7 bases sitting between them. This clone has more than one count but fewer than ten. Sequencing was performed on peripheral blood. The chain recombines TRBV7-2 with TRBJ1-3, with D unresolved. The clonotype comes from a woman older than 75 with COVID-19, enrolled during active disease. CDR3 sequence (DNA): TGTGCCAGCAGCTTAGACAGTACCTCTGGAAACACCATATATTTT. It specifies CASSLDSTSGNTIYF.